The 20 T cell receptor beta chains listed next were all sequenced from one sample in a study of blood T cells in healthy people across ages. Primers used in a second PCR of about 6 to 11 cycles were a sample-barcoded 5' primer and a J-beta primer mix. Each CDR3 protein gets one entry after TCRdb re-called the 5' RACE reads with MiXCR. The table records approximately 1,100,000 distinct CDR3 sequences, more than 35% of them present only once. Sample: blood. These receptors were collected from a woman aged 60-75 years in good health.

This clonotype has just a few counts. The V call is TRBV24-1, the J call TRBJ2-2; perhaps TRBD1 as D (6 bases). The germline V and J ends were trimmed by 1 base and 4 bases, with 12 bases remaining between them. The CDR3 runs to 16 residues. Germline V CDR1 and CDR2: KGHDR, SFDVKD. CDR3 in amino acids: CATSDLDRPLTGELFF. As DNA, the CDR3 is TGTGCCACCAGTGATTTAGACAGGCCCCTCACCGGGGAGCTGTTTTTT.

About this clonotype itself: At one end, the junction sequence differs from germline, possibly due to a read error. The chain employs TRBV12-3 or TRBV12-4 and TRBJ1-5; D call uncertain. The CDR3 extends over 23 amino acids. This CDR3 is CASSLSGFLKDLSDTKRGQPRHF. In DNA, the CDR3 is TGTGCCAGCAGTTTATCGGGATTCCTCAAAGACCTAAGCGACACAAAACGGGGTCAGCCCCGGCATTTT.

V is TRBV20-1 and J is TRBJ1-1; 9 positions agree with TRBD1. V trimming: 3 bases; J trimming: 4 bases; junction bases outside the gene matches: 3. Germline lookup yields CDR1 DFQATT and CDR2 SNEGSKA (reference sequence). The CDR3 is 13 amino acids. The chain's CDR3 is CSARTGGFTEAFF. CDR3 nucleotide sequence: TGCAGTGCTAGGACAGGGGGTTTCACTGAAGCTTTCTTT.

The V and J genes are TRBV20-1 and TRBJ1-4; 7 bases agree with TRBD1. This CDR3 spans 15 amino acids. Germline CDR1 reads DFQATT; CDR2 reads SNEGSKA (reference sequence). Trimming took 0 bases from V and 3 from J; bases not matched to a gene: 4. The CDR3 DNA reads as TGCAGTGCTAGAGACCTCAGGGGGGCTAATGAAAAACTGTTTTTT. Protein product: CSARDLRGANEKLFF.

CDR3 in DNA: TGTGCCAGCAGTTTAGGGAGGGTGAACACTGAAGCTTTCTTT. This translates into CASSLGRVNTEAFF. The chain employs TRBV28 and TRBJ1-1; D is uncertain. V gave up 2 bases and J gave up 0 bases, with 7 bases separating them. This CDR3 comprises 14 residues. Germline V gene lookup returns CDR1 MDHEN and CDR2 SYDVKM.

The chain uses TRBV10-3 and TRBJ2-1, with D unresolved. This CDR3 is built from 16 residues. The germline V and J ends were trimmed by 0 bases and 0 bases, with 9 bases remaining between them. Per the germline V gene, CDR1 is ENHRY and CDR2 is SYGVKD. The CDR3: CAISESAESSYNEQFF. The CDR3 DNA reads TGTGCCATCAGTGAGTCTGCGGAAAGCTCCTACAATGAGCAGTTCTTC.

The J gene is TRBJ2-1, the V gene TRBV11-3, with a tentative D call TRBD2 (8 bases). Trimming left V 6 bases short and J 3 bases short, with 33 bases between. CDR3 size: 21 residues. Germline CDR1 and CDR2: SGHNT and YENEEA. CDR3 sequence (DNA): TGTGCCAGCAGAGTGCCATCAAACAGGGGACCAGCGGGAGAGCACTACAATGAGCAGTTCTTC. Protein sequence: CASRVPSNRGPAGEHYNEQFF.

The V and J genes are TRBV5-5 and TRBJ1-1; D unclear. V was clipped by 3 bases and J by 2 bases, with 14 bases between them. Germline V gene data show CDR1 as SGHKS and CDR2 as YYEKEE (reference sequence). The CDR3 sequence is 15 residues long. CDR3 sequence: CASSSVQTQNTEAFF. Written as DNA, the CDR3 is TGTGCCAGCAGCTCTGTACAGACCCAAAACACTGAAGCTTTCTTT.

For this clonotype: A read error is possible here, since a much larger clone lies one base away. The chain employs TRBV20-1 and TRBJ2-4; no clear D. V was pared by 0 bases and J by 13 bases, with 19 bases between. The CDR3 is 14 residues long. CDR1 DFQATT and CDR2 SNEGSKA come from the germline V gene (reference sequence). CDR3 loop: CSARDSDVYNEQYF. The CDR3 DNA is TGCAGTGCTAGAGATTCAGACGTCTACAATGAGCAGTACTTC.

This clonotype was seen more than once but under ten times. The chain has TRBV29-1 and TRBJ2-6, with 10 nucleotides matching TRBD1. J was trimmed by 4 bases and V by 6 bases; bases with no gene match: 9. CDR3 length: 16 residues. Germline V gene data show CDR1 as SQVTM and CDR2 as ANQGSEA. In nucleotides, the CDR3 is TGCAGCGTCGGCCCGGGACAGGGGACCGGGGCCAACGTCCTGACTTTC. It codes for CSVGPGQGTGANVLTF. The full variable domain, its missing parts supplied by reference TRBV29-1 and TRBJ2-6, is SAVISQKPSRDICQRGTSLTIQCQVDSQVTMMFWYRQQPGQSLTLIATANQGSEATYESGFVIDKFPISRPNLTFSTLTVSNMSPEDSSIYLCSVGPGQGTGANVLTFGAGSRLTVL.

The chain couples TRBV6-1 to TRBJ2-4; perhaps TRBD2 as D (6 bases). The assigned J gene may be wrong: the sequence end matches TRBJ2-7 better. The V gene's germline CDR1 is MNHNS and CDR2 SASEGT. The CDR3 has 17 residues. Written as DNA, the CDR3 is TGTGCCAGCAGAGTCCCCCCCCCTGGGGGGTCGAAGGACGAGCAGTACTTC. Protein product: CASRVPPPGGSKDEQYF.

This clonotype was counted only a few times. The rearrangement links TRBV3-1 to TRBJ1-2, with unresolved D. Trimming took off 1 base at V and 6 bases at J, with 9 bases between the two ends. The CDR3 sequence is 13 residues long. From germline, CDR1 is LGHDT and CDR2 YNNKEL (reference sequence). In DNA, the CDR3 is TGTGCCAGCAGCCAAGCCTTACAGAATGGCTACACCTTC. Its protein product is CASSQALQNGYTF. The variable domain in full, with the rest retrieved from reference TRBV3-1 and TRBJ1-2, is DTAVSQTPKYLVTQMGNDKSIKCEQNLGHDTMYWYKQDSKKFLKIMFSYNNKELIINETVPNRFSPKSPDKAHLNLHINSLELGDSAVYFCASSQALQNGYTFGSGTRLTVV.

CDR3 nucleotides: TGCGCCAGCAGCTTTACGACTAGCGGGAGTTCCTACAATGAGCAGTTCTTC. Amino acid sequence: CASSFTTSGSSYNEQFF. The rearrangement joins TRBV5-1 to TRBJ2-1; 12 nucleotides line up with TRBD2. This CDR3 has 17 residues. After removal of 2 bases from V and 1 base from J, the junction contained 4 bases not matched to a gene. CDR1 is SGHRS and CDR2 is YFSETQ in the germline V gene. Drawing the rest from reference TRBV5-1 and TRBJ2-1, the complete variable domain is KAGVTQTPRYLIKTRGQQVTLSCSPISGHRSVSWYQQTPGQGLQFLFEYFSETQRNKGNFPGRFSGRQFSNSRSEMNVSTLELGDSALYLCASSFTTSGSSYNEQFFGPGTRLTVL.

The V gene is TRBV15, the J gene TRBJ2-7, with TRBD2 as a possible D gene (6 bases). CDR3 length equals 14 residues. Trimming took 4 bases from V and 2 from J, leaving 12 bases between them. Germline CDR1 LNHNV, CDR2 YYDKDF (reference sequence). CDR3 bases: TGTGCCACCAGCAAGACGGGAGTTACCTACGAGCAGTACTTC. It translates to CATSKTGVTYEQYF.

V usage is TRBV6-1 and J usage is TRBJ2-3; 10 bases line up with TRBD2. With 3 bases clipped from V and 5 bases from J, the junction kept 5 bases outside the gene matches. Germline V gene lookup returns CDR1 MNHNS and CDR2 SASEGT. This CDR3 is built from 15 residues. CDR3 amino acids: CASSDLASGGDTQYF. The CDR3 coding sequence is TGTGCCAGCAGTGATTTGGCTAGCGGGGGAGATACGCAGTATTTT.

This clonotype has more than one count but fewer than ten. The CDR3, as DNA: TGCAGTGCTAGAGATAGAGGGGGGAGCTCCTACGAGCAGTACTTC. Residues: CSARDRGGSSYEQYF. The rearrangement uses TRBV20-1 and TRBJ2-7; D might be TRBD1 or TRBD2, each matching 6 bases. Trimming pared 0 bases from V and 0 bases from J, leaving 12 bases between. The germline V gene encodes CDR1 DFQATT and CDR2 SNEGSKA (reference sequence). The CDR3 has 15 amino acids.

The chain links TRBV9 to TRBJ2-5, with 13 bases aligning to TRBD2. The CDR3 is 17 amino acids. V lost 1 base, J lost 3 bases, and 6 bases stayed unmatched. In germline, CDR1 is SGDLS, CDR2 YYNGEE. CDR3 protein: CASSVREGTSGKETQYF. As DNA, the CDR3 is TGTGCCAGCAGCGTAAGGGAGGGGACTAGCGGGAAAGAGACCCAGTACTTC.

The rearrangement joins TRBV12-3 or TRBV12-4 to TRBJ1-2, with 9 positions matching TRBD1. This CDR3 region has 15 residues. The trim removed 8 bases at V and 5 bases at J, leaving 12 bases unmatched. DNA of the CDR3: TGTGCCAGCTGCCGCGGGACAGGGCAATTATATGGCTACACCTTC. Translation: CASCRGTGQLYGYTF.

This clonotype was counted a few times. The chain recombines TRBV6-1 with TRBJ2-5; the D gene is possibly TRBD2 (6 bases). The CDR3 is 13 amino acids. V lost 3 bases and J 4 bases, leaving 9 bases between the germline ends. In germline, CDR1 is MNHNS, CDR2 SASEGT. The CDR3 region is CASSDPGGETQYF. The CDR3 DNA sequence: TGTGCCAGCAGTGATCCCGGGGGAGAGACCCAGTACTTC.

This chain links TRBV11-2 with TRBJ2-5; possibly TRBD2 for D (6 bases). CDR1 SGHAT and CDR2 FQNNGV come from the germline V gene. This CDR3 is built from 12 residues. Trimming stripped 1 base from V and 11 bases from J, with 11 bases between. The CDR3 region is CASSLGPGGQYF. For the CDR3, the DNA is TGTGCCAGCAGCTTAGGCCCCGGAGGGCAGTACTTC.